These 15 T cell receptor beta chains came from one sample sequenced in a study of tumor and adjacent non-tumor tissue in lung cancer. Three rounds of nested PCR, following a modified ARM-PCR protocol, produced the TCRbeta library. From the multiplex PCR reads, TCRdb called clonotypes with MiXCR, one entry per CDR3 protein. This sample carries 200,000 to 250,000 distinct CDR3 sequences, about two thirds of them seen once, and the ten largest clones take about 23%. This sample's RNA came from whole unsorted tissue. The sample comprised lung tumor tissue. These receptors all stem from a man in his 60s with non-small cell lung cancer.

As to this clonotype: Germline and junction disagree at one end, which may indicate a read error. V is TRBV6-5 and J is TRBJ1-5, with D tentatively TRBD1 (5 bases). The length of the CDR3 is 17 residues. In germline, CDR1 is MNHEY, CDR2 SVGAGI. The CDR3: CASSYVRAGRWLRSRHF. As DNA, the CDR3 is TGTGCGAGCAGTTACGTAAGGGCAGGGCGCTGGTTAAGATCCCGGCATTTT.

This clonotype has only a few counts. Possible read error: a much larger clone is one base away. V and J are TRBV11-3 and TRBJ2-3; D perhaps matches TRBD1 (6 bases). Trimming stripped 1 base from V and 4 bases from J, with 12 bases between. The germline V gene has CDR1 SGHNT and CDR2 YENEEA. CDR3 length equals 15 residues. The CDR3 DNA is TGTGCCAGCAGCTTAGGGCAGGGGAGCGCAGATACGCAGTATTTT. Amino acids: CASSLGQGSADTQYF. Full variable domain (outside the CDR3, taken from reference TRBV11-3 and TRBJ2-3): EAGVVQSPRYKIIEKKQPVAFWCNPISGHNTLYWYLQNLGQGPELLIRYENEEAVDDSQLPKDRFSAERLKGVDSTLKIQPAELGDSAVYLCASSLGQGSADTQYFGPGTRLTVL.

The chain has TRBV11-2 and TRBJ2-1; D is possibly TRBD1 or TRBD2 (6 bases each). Trimming left V 11 bases short and J 6 bases short, with 23 bases between. Per germline, CDR1 SGHAT and CDR2 FQNNGV. The CDR3 length is 15 residues. Here the CDR3 DNA reads TGTGCCGGAGCGGGTAACGTGGGGGCGGGCAATGAGCAGTTCTTC. Its protein product is CAGAGNVGAGNEQFF.

The V call is TRBV11-3, the J call TRBJ2-3; TRBD2 matches at 12 bases. Germline values: CDR1 SGHNT, CDR2 YENEEA. V shed 6 bases, J shed 5 bases, and the junction held 9 bases outside the gene matches. CDR3 size: 16 residues. The CDR3 bases are TGTGCCAGCAGATTACTAGCGGGGGGCCGCATAGATACGCAGTATTTT. Its translation is CASRLLAGGRIDTQYF.

Concerning this clonotype: The germline gene is not matched at one end of the junction; a read error may be the cause. The chain employs TRBV28 and TRBJ1-5; 9 nucleotides agree with TRBD1. In germline, CDR1 is MDHEN, CDR2 SYDVKM. The length of the CDR3 is 14 residues. CDR3 coding DNA: TGTACCAGCAAAATAACAGGGGGCAGTCAGCCCCAGCATTTT. Its translation is CTSKITGGSQPQHF.

In regard to this clonotype: The germline gene is not matched at one end of the junction; a read error may be the cause. The rearrangement uses TRBV11-2 and TRBJ1-6; TRBD1 aligns across 8 bases. Per germline, CDR1 SGHAT and CDR2 FQNNGV. The CDR3 runs to 14 residues. CDR3 DNA sequence: TGTGCAAGCAGCTTCGACAGGGGAGGGTCACCCTTCCACTTT. The encoded protein is CASSFDRGGSPFHF.

The CDR3 DNA is TGTGCCAGCAGTTTAACAGGGGGCATCTCTGGAAACACCATATATTTT. Its translation is CASSLTGGISGNTIYF. This chain connects TRBV12-3 or TRBV12-4 to TRBJ1-3, with TRBD1 identical over 9 bases. V trimming: 2 bases; J trimming: 0 bases; junction bases outside the gene matches: 2. The CDR3 length is 16 residues.

A remark on this clonotype: A clone one base away is much larger, so this may be a read error. V gene TRBV6-6 combines with J gene TRBJ2-7; D is unresolved. The CDR3 runs 11 residues. Looked up from germline, CDR1 is MNHNY and CDR2 is SVGAGI (reference sequence). Here the CDR3 DNA reads TGTGCCAGCAGGGCTAACTACGTGCAGTACTTC. Its protein product is CASRANYVQYF.

About this clonotype: At one end the junction does not follow the germline gene, possibly because of a read error. This chain connects TRBV7-8 to TRBJ2-1; 9 nucleotides agree with TRBD2. CDR1 and CDR2 from the germline V gene are SGHVS and FQNEAQ. CDR3 size: 14 residues. Written as DNA, the CDR3 is TGTGCCAACAGCTTGGCGGGAGGGCCGAATGAGCAGTTCTTC. This codes for CANSLAGGPNEQFF. The variable domain in full, with the rest retrieved from reference TRBV7-8 and TRBJ2-1, is GAGVSQSPRYKVAKRGQDVALRCDPISGHVSLFWYQQALGQGPEFLTYFQNEAQLDKSGLPSDRFFAERPEGSVSTLKIQRTQQEDSAVYLCANSLAGGPNEQFFGPGTRLTVL.

This clonotype appeared a few times. V is TRBV20-1 and J is TRBJ2-1; 11 bases map to TRBD2. Germline loops: CDR1 DFQATT, CDR2 SNEGSKA (reference sequence). After removal of 2 bases from V and 6 bases from J, the junction contained 3 bases not matched to a gene. CDR3 length equals 14 residues. The CDR3 nucleotides read TGCAGTGCTAGATATAGCGGGGGGGGCAATGAGCAGTTCTTC. Its protein is CSARYSGGGNEQFF.

For this clonotype: It is likely a read error, because the conserved phenylalanine at the end of the CDR3 is missing. The CDR3 spells CASSQDQGQGTAGNTIYS. DNA for the CDR3: TGTGCCAGCAGCCAAGATCAGGGACAGGGGACGGCTGGAAACACCATATATTCT. The chain employs TRBV4-2 and TRBJ1-3; 10 bases agree with TRBD1. CDR3 length equals 18 residues. The germline V gene has CDR1 LGHNA and CDR2 YNFKEQ. Unmatched junction bases numbered 7, after V lost 0 bases and J lost 2 bases.

Note on this clonotype: The junction shows a germline mismatch at one end, possibly a read error. This chain connects TRBV11-2 to TRBJ2-3; D is undetermined. In germline, CDR1 is SGHAT, CDR2 FQNNGV. This CDR3 region has 13 residues. The CDR3 is CASSLYVTDTQYF. CDR3 coding DNA: TGTGCAAGCAGCTTATACGTAACAGATACGCAGTATTTT. The variable domain in full, completed from reference TRBV11-2 and TRBJ2-3, reads EAGVAQSPRYKIIEKRQSVAFWCNPISGHATLYWYQQILGQGPKLLIQFQNNGVVDDSQLPKDRFSAERLKGVDSTLKIQPAKLEDSAVYLCASSLYVTDTQYFGPGTRLTVL.

As regards this clonotype: This may be a read error, as it is one base from a much larger clone. The chain combines TRBV29-1 with TRBJ1-1, with D uncertain. The CDR3 consists of 11 residues. CDR1 SQVTM and CDR2 ANQGSEA come from the germline V gene. The CDR3 DNA reads as TGCAGCGTTAAAGATCGGGGTTGGGCTTTCTTT. Its translation is CSVKDRGWAFF.

As concerns this clonotype: This CDR3 is missing its conserved last phenylalanine or tryptophan, likely due to a read error. The V and J genes are TRBV7-9 and TRBJ1-1; D not certain. The CDR3 is 12 residues long. The ends were cut back, 1 base at V and 7 bases at J, with 7 bases in the middle. Germline V gene lookup returns CDR1 SEHNR and CDR2 FQNEAQ (reference sequence). This CDR3 reads CASSLDGFEAFL. The DNA of the CDR3 is TGTGCCAGCAGCTTAGATGGTTTTGAAGCTTTCCTT.

The chain uses TRBV7-9 and TRBJ2-3; no clear D. Germline V lookup: CDR1 SEHNR, CDR2 FQNEAQ (reference sequence). The V and J ends lost 5 bases and 4 bases respectively, with 10 bases between them. The CDR3 covers 13 residues. The CDR3 DNA reads TGTGCCAGCAGCACTTACAGTGCAGATACGCAGTATTTT. Amino acids: CASSTYSADTQYF.